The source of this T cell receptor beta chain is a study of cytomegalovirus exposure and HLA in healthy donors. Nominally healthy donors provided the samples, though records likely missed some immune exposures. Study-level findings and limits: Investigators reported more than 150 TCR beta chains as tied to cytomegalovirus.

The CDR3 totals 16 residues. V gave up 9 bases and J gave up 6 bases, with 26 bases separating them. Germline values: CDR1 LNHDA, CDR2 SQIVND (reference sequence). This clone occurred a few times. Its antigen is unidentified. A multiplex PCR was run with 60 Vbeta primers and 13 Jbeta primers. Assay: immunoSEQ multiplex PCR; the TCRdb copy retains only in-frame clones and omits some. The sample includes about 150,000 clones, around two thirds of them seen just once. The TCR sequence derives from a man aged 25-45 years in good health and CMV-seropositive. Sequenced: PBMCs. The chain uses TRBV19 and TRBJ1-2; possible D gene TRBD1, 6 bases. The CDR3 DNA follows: TGTGCCAGCACGGGCAGGGGCACTGGGCCGCCGGATGGCTACACCTTC. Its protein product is CASTGRGTGPPDGYTF.